The rows below give T cell receptor beta chains drawn from one sample of a study of OX40 agonist ivuxolimab in advanced cancers. The assay was immunoSEQ multiplex PCR, and TCRdb's table has in-frame clones only and misses some. Here the sample spans over 55,000 clones, 89% being singletons. The specimen was CD4+ or CD8+ T cells sorted from blood, collected in a trial of the OX40 agonist ivuxolimab. These receptors were taken from an adult with an advanced solid tumor such as melanoma, head and neck, liver or kidney cancer. Both conserved end residues are part of each CDR3. The order of the fields is V gene, D gene, clone size, J gene, CDR3 protein, CDR3 DNA. D genes are given only for firm matches. The size entry is marked missing in some rows and otherwise reads once, few, many or a size class.

V gene: TRBV15; D gene: -; clone size: -; J gene: TRBJ1-2; CDR3 protein: CATSRNRPGSGYTF; CDR3 DNA: TGTGCCACCAGCAGGAATCGGCCGGGCTCTGGCTACACCTTC
V gene: TRBV19; D gene: -; clone size: -; J gene: TRBJ2-6; CDR3 protein: CASSVRSSGANVLTF; CDR3 DNA: TGTGCCAGTAGTGTGAGGAGCTCTGGGGCCAACGTCCTGACTTTC
V gene: TRBV2; D gene: -; clone size: -; J gene: TRBJ2-2; CDR3 protein: CASRGTLNTGELFF; CDR3 DNA: TGTGCCAGCAGGGGGACACTGAACACCGGGGAGCTGTTTTTT
V gene: TRBV10-1; D gene: -; clone size: -; J gene: TRBJ1-2; CDR3 protein: CASSESVDLDGYTF; CDR3 DNA: TGCGCCAGCAGTGAGTCAGTAGATCTGGATGGCTACACCTTC
V gene: TRBV7-8; D gene: -; clone size: -; J gene: TRBJ1-5; CDR3 protein: CASSSLRAGQPQHF; CDR3 DNA: TGTGCCAGCAGCTCCCTTCGGGCCGGTCAGCCCCAGCATTTT
V gene: TRBV30; D gene: -; clone size: -; J gene: TRBJ1-5; CDR3 protein: CAWNLGNQPQHF; CDR3 DNA: TGTGCCTGGAACCTGGGGAATCAGCCCCAGCATTTT
V gene: TRBV7-9; D gene: TRBD1; clone size: -; J gene: TRBJ1-4; CDR3 protein: CASSLAGTGHEKLFF; CDR3 DNA: TGTGCCAGCAGCTTAGCGGGGACAGGGCATGAAAAACTGTTTTTT
V gene: TRBV5-4; D gene: -; clone size: -; J gene: TRBJ2-1; CDR3 protein: CASSFSGVIYNEQFF; CDR3 DNA: TGTGCCAGCAGCTTTTCAGGGGTAATCTACAATGAGCAGTTCTTC
V gene: TRBV4-1; D gene: -; clone size: -; J gene: TRBJ2-7; CDR3 protein: CASSQDWGSYEQYF; CDR3 DNA: TGCGCCAGCAGCCAGGATTGGGGCTCCTACGAGCAGTACTTC
V gene: TRBV7-2; D gene: -; clone size: -; J gene: TRBJ2-5; CDR3 protein: CASSSGPAQETQYF; CDR3 DNA: TGTGCCAGCAGCTCGGGACCAGCCCAAGAGACCCAGTACTTC
V gene: TRBV21-1; D gene: -; clone size: -; J gene: TRBJ2-5; CDR3 protein: CASSKALSPLTQYF; CDR3 DNA: TGTGCCAGCAGCAAAGCGCTTTCCCCCCTGACCCAGTACTTC
V gene: TRBV19; D gene: -; clone size: -; J gene: TRBJ1-3; CDR3 protein: CASSIPGHISGNTIYF; CDR3 DNA: TGTGCCAGTAGTATCCCCGGACACATCTCTGGAAACACCATATATTTT
V gene: TRBV2; D gene: TRBD2; clone size: -; J gene: TRBJ2-3; CDR3 protein: CASVRLAGASTDTQYF; CDR3 DNA: TGTGCCAGCGTCCGACTAGCGGGGGCTAGCACAGATACGCAGTATTTT
V gene: TRBV5-4; D gene: -; clone size: -; J gene: TRBJ1-4; CDR3 protein: CASSLVDRNEKLFF; CDR3 DNA: TGTGCCAGCAGCTTGGTGGACCGTAATGAAAAACTGTTTTTT
V gene: TRBV5-1; D gene: -; clone size: few; J gene: TRBJ1-1; CDR3 protein: CASSLSQGTTEAFF; CDR3 DNA: TGCGCCAGCAGCTTGAGTCAGGGGACCACTGAAGCTTTCTTT
V gene: TRBV30; D gene: -; clone size: once; J gene: TRBJ2-2; CDR3 protein: CAWSQQTANTGELFF; CDR3 DNA: TGTGCCTGGTCCCAGCAGACCGCGAACACCGGGGAGCTGTTTTTT
V gene: TRBV30; D gene: -; clone size: -; J gene: TRBJ2-1; CDR3 protein: CAWSVHTGSFNEQFF; CDR3 DNA: TGTGCCTGGAGTGTACATACGGGGTCGTTCAATGAGCAGTTCTTC
V gene: TRBV7-9; D gene: -; clone size: -; J gene: TRBJ1-4; CDR3 protein: CASNQPGGADEKLFF; CDR3 DNA: TGTGCCAGCAACCAACCGGGAGGGGCGGATGAAAAACTGTTTTTT
V gene: TRBV11-3; D gene: TRBD1; clone size: -; J gene: TRBJ1-2; CDR3 protein: CASSLDPGGGETPYGYTF; CDR3 DNA: TGTGCCAGCAGCTTAGATCCCGGAGGGGGCGAGACTCCCTATGGCTACACCTTC
V gene: TRBV4-2; D gene: -; clone size: -; J gene: TRBJ1-2; CDR3 protein: CASSQDLSLGYTF; CDR3 DNA: TGTGCCAGCAGCCAAGATCTTTCGCTGGGCTACACCTTC
V gene: TRBV2; D gene: TRBD1; clone size: -; J gene: TRBJ1-4; CDR3 protein: CASSEWDRSNEKLFF; CDR3 DNA: TGTGCCAGCAGTGAATGGGACAGATCTAATGAAAAACTGTTTTTT
V gene: TRBV6-6; D gene: -; clone size: -; J gene: TRBJ1-6; CDR3 protein: CASSYSVAGDSPLHF; CDR3 DNA: TGTGCCAGCAGTTACTCGGTGGCAGGGGACTCACCCCTCCACTTT
V gene: TRBV19; D gene: TRBD1; clone size: -; J gene: TRBJ2-3; CDR3 protein: CASTRDSRTDTQYF; CDR3 DNA: TGTGCCAGTACCCGGGACAGCCGCACAGATACGCAGTATTTT
V gene: TRBV2; D gene: -; clone size: -; J gene: TRBJ1-1; CDR3 protein: CASTPRGNTEAFF; CDR3 DNA: TGTGCCAGCACCCCTCGGGGTAACACTGAAGCTTTCTTT